This entry lists 22 T cell receptor beta chains sequenced from one sample in a study of blood T cells in healthy people across ages (dated by TCRdb to between 2014 and 2017). The library relied on 5' RACE. These reads were obtained on an Illumina HiSeq 2500. A second PCR of about 6 to 11 cycles was run with a J-beta primer mix and a sample-barcoded 5' primer. TCRdb reworked the public reads: Q25 trimming with fastp, MiXCR clone assembly, productive beta chains retained. Each CDR3 protein gets just one entry, which takes the most common genes and DNA from the rows behind it. The sample contains around 800,000 distinct CDR3 sequences, around 25% of them found a single time. The biggest ten clones account for around 3% of the sample. The sample also formed part of further work on T cells of mothers and their children.

Sequences were obtained from blood. These receptors all come from a boy between 10 and 17 years old in good health.

There are a few counts of this clonotype. This chain uses TRBV12-3 or TRBV12-4 with TRBJ1-4; no definite D call. V was shortened by 2 bases and J by 2 bases, with 6 bases between the two germline ends. This CDR3 comprises 14 residues. CDR3 loop: CASSLQATNEKLFF. CDR3 nucleotides: TGTGCCAGCAGTTTACAGGCGACTAATGAAAAACTGTTTTTT.

The chain recombines TRBV5-1 with TRBJ1-2; no reliable D call. The V end lost 4 bases, the J end lost 4 bases, and 11 bases lay between the germline ends. Germline V gene lookup returns CDR1 SGHRS and CDR2 YFSETQ. The CDR3 is 13 residues long. The CDR3 here is CASSQAEGYGYTF. The CDR3, as DNA: TGCGCCAGCAGCCAAGCGGAAGGCTATGGCTACACCTTC.

This clonotype was observed a few times. J is TRBJ2-1 and V is TRBV9, with D possibly being TRBD2 (6 bases). V was pared by 0 bases and J by 0 bases, with 13 bases between. This CDR3 is 17 amino acids long. The germline CDR1 and CDR2 sequences are SGDLS and YYNGEE. The CDR3 region is CASSVDLRRGSYNEQFF. Here the CDR3 DNA reads TGTGCCAGCAGCGTAGACCTACGGCGGGGCTCCTACAATGAGCAGTTCTTC.

This clonotype has only a few counts. V is TRBV28 and J is TRBJ1-6, with 12 bases fitting TRBD1. In germline, CDR1 is MDHEN, CDR2 SYDVKM. With V trimmed by 6 bases and J by 9 bases, 6 bases remained unmatched. There are 15 residues in the CDR3. The CDR3: CASRPGQGASSPLHF. In nucleotides, the CDR3 is TGTGCCAGCAGGCCGGGACAGGGGGCGAGTTCACCCCTCCACTTT.

To note about this clonotype: An end of the junction does not agree with germline; a read error may underlie this. The chain uses TRBV24-1 and TRBJ2-1; D call uncertain. The CDR3 is 13 amino acids. The germline CDR1 and CDR2 sequences are KGHDR and SFDVKD. As DNA, the CDR3 is TGTGCCACCAGTGATTGGTCCTACACTGAGCAGTTCTTC. Amino acid sequence: CATSDWSYTEQFF.

The chain uses TRBV5-1 and TRBJ2-7; D is ambiguous. Germline V gene sequence: CDR1 SGHRS, CDR2 YFSETQ. The V end was cut by 6 bases, the J end by 3 bases, with 16 bases between. The CDR3 is 14 amino acids. As DNA, the CDR3 is TGCGCCAGCAAGCTTGGGTCAGGACGCTACGAGCAGTACTTC. Protein product: CASKLGSGRYEQYF.

This rearrangement joins TRBV20-1 to TRBJ2-5, with 7 bases that match TRBD2. The J call may be incorrect, as the DNA end agrees better with TRBJ2-7. CDR3 length equals 13 residues. Per the germline V gene, CDR1 is DFQATT and CDR2 is SNEGSKA (reference sequence). The CDR3 region is CSVPGGGLYEQYF. CDR3 nucleotides: TGCAGTGTCCCTGGGGGAGGGCTCTACGAGCAGTACTTC.

The chain has TRBV19 and TRBJ1-2; D unclear. Germline V gene sequence: CDR1 LNHDA, CDR2 SQIVND (reference sequence). V lost 6 bases and J lost 7, with 15 bases in between. This CDR3 is 13 amino acids long. CDR3 loop: CASRLPPMSGYTF. The CDR3 DNA sequence: TGTGCCAGTAGACTGCCTCCGATGTCTGGCTACACCTTC.

The sample holds a few counts of this clonotype. The rearrangement uses TRBV24-1 and TRBJ1-4; 9 bases are a match to TRBD1. Trimming cost V 4 bases and J 7 bases; bases outside gene matches: 6. CDR1 and CDR2 from the germline V gene are KGHDR and SFDVKD. This CDR3 spans 15 amino acids. CDR3 loop: CATSDSGTGREKLFF. The CDR3 nucleotides are TGTGCCACCAGTGACTCCGGGACAGGGCGTGAAAAACTGTTTTTT.

This clonotype was seen a handful of times. The junction does not match germline at one end; this may be a read error. V gene TRBV15 combines with J gene TRBJ2-7; D could derive from TRBD1 or TRBD2 (5 bases each). Germline values: CDR1 LNHNV, CDR2 YYDKDF (reference sequence). The CDR3 runs to 13 residues. The CDR3 region has the DNA TGTGCCACCAGCGGAGATTGGGACGGAGAGCAGTACTTC. Encoded protein: CATSGDWDGEQYF.

This clonotype was seen a handful of times. The chain combines TRBV5-1 with TRBJ2-5; unclear D gene. The V and J ends lost 1 base and 7 bases respectively, with 5 bases between them. CDR3 length equals 11 residues. CDR1 and CDR2 from the germline V gene are SGHRS and YFSETQ. The CDR3 nucleotides are TGCGCCAGCAGCTTGATGGGGACCCAGTACTTC. Its protein product is CASSLMGTQYF. Together with reference TRBV5-1 and TRBJ2-5, the CDR3 gives the full variable domain: KAGVTQTPRYLIKTRGQQVTLSCSPISGHRSVSWYQQTPGQGLQFLFEYFSETQRNKGNFPGRFSGRQFSNSRSEMNVSTLELGDSALYLCASSLMGTQYFGPGTRLLVL.

In its sample, this clonotype was seen a few times. The chain recombines TRBV28 with TRBJ1-5, with 7 bases aligning to TRBD1. The CDR3 totals 17 residues. Germline lookup yields CDR1 MDHEN and CDR2 SYDVKM. J lost 7 bases, V lost 3 bases, and 15 bases had no gene match. The CDR3 is CASSFCHRQGTEQPQHF. CDR3 DNA: TGTGCCAGCAGTTTTTGCCACCGACAGGGAACGGAGCAGCCCCAGCATTTT.

The sample holds a few counts of this clonotype. The rearrangement joins TRBV7-9 to TRBJ2-2; 8 bases are a match to TRBD1. The CDR3 length is 15 residues. Germline assignment: CDR1 SEHNR and CDR2 FQNEAQ (reference sequence). With 5 bases clipped from V and 0 bases from J, the junction kept 2 bases outside the gene matches. The CDR3 DNA reads TGTGCCAGCAGCCGGACAGGGCCGAACACCGGGGAGCTGTTTTTT. Translated, it gives CASSRTGPNTGELFF.

The chain joins TRBV29-1 to TRBJ2-5, with D tentatively TRBD2 (5 bases). Per germline, CDR1 SQVTM and CDR2 ANQGSEA. With 7 bases removed from V and 4 bases from J, the gap between germline ends came to 10 bases. The CDR3 consists of 11 residues. The CDR3 reads CSAGGLETQYF. CDR3 coding DNA: TGCAGCGCCGGAGGATTAGAGACCCAGTACTTC.

Only a few counts were recorded for this clonotype. This chain links TRBV7-9 with TRBJ2-5, with no clear D. V gave up 3 bases and J gave up 5 bases, with 10 bases separating them. The germline V gene has CDR1 SEHNR and CDR2 FQNEAQ (reference sequence). This CDR3 contains 13 residues. The CDR3 sequence is CASSFGDSETQYF. The CDR3 DNA reads as TGTGCCAGCAGCTTTGGGGATTCCGAGACCCAGTACTTC.

The chain links TRBV12-5 to TRBJ2-5; D is undetermined. The V gene lost 2 bases and the J gene lost 1 base, with 5 bases spanning the gap. Germline CDR1 LGHNT, CDR2 FRNRAP. The CDR3 extends over 13 amino acids. As DNA, the CDR3 is TGTGCTAGTGGTTTGAACAGCCAAGAGACCCAGTACTTC. It translates to CASGLNSQETQYF.

J is TRBJ2-2 and V is TRBV5-5; D possibly corresponds to TRBD2 (6 bases). The V end lost 1 base, the J end lost 6 bases, and 16 bases lay between the germline ends. This CDR3 is built from 16 residues. From germline, CDR1 is SGHKS and CDR2 YYEKEE (reference sequence). The CDR3, as DNA: TGTGCCAGCAGCTTGCCACCTCCTAGCGTCGCCGGGGAGCTGTTTTTT. It is translated as CASSLPPPSVAGELFF.

The CDR3 DNA reads as TGTGCCAGCAGTGAAGTGGGGGCCTTTAGGACCGGGGAGCTGTTTTTT. Residues: CASSEVGAFRTGELFF. The V call is TRBV6-1, the J call TRBJ2-2; TRBD1 might be the D (6 bases). There are 16 residues in the CDR3. Per the germline V gene, CDR1 is MNHNS and CDR2 is SASEGT. Trimming stripped 1 base from V and 5 bases from J, with 14 bases between.

The chain joins TRBV3-1 to TRBJ2-2; weak D call: TRBD2 (7 bases). CDR1 and CDR2 from the germline V gene are LGHDT and YNNKEL (reference sequence). The CDR3 sequence is 15 residues long. The V and J ends lost 6 bases and 3 bases respectively, with 14 bases between them. In DNA form, the CDR3 reads TGTGCCAGCAGTTATGCGGGGGCCTACACCGGGGAGCTGTTTTTT. Translating it yields CASSYAGAYTGELFF.

This chain links TRBV10-3 with TRBJ2-5; 12 bases align to TRBD1. Trimming at V came to 4 bases and at J to 7 bases, leaving 13 bases not matched to a gene. Germline V lookup: CDR1 ENHRY, CDR2 SYGVKD. CDR3 length: 17 amino acids. This chain's CDR3 is CAISGSRTGTGGATQYF. CDR3 nucleotides: TGTGCCATCAGTGGGTCCAGGACCGGGACAGGGGGCGCGACCCAGTACTTC.

This clonotype has only one observation. The rearrangement joins TRBV21-1 to TRBJ2-5; TRBD1 reflects the table's D call only, with no check against the DNA. TRBV21-1 is classified as a pseudogene. The CDR3 runs to 18 residues. This CDR3 is CASSKGGARQGKRETQYF. The DNA of the CDR3 is TGTGCCAGCAGCAAAGGGGGGGCCAGACAGGGGAAGAGAGAGACCCAGTACTTC.

This clonotype was counted between two and nine times. The gene calls are TRBV20-1 and TRBJ2-7; possible D gene TRBD1, 6 bases. The CDR3 totals 15 residues. V was cut by 7 bases and J by 0 bases, with 19 bases left in between. The germline CDR1 and CDR2 sequences are DFQATT and SNEGSKA (reference sequence). CDR3 protein: CSVGDGQRASYEQYF. The CDR3 bases are TGCAGTGTGGGAGACGGACAGAGAGCCTCCTACGAGCAGTACTTC.